This T cell receptor (beta chain) was sequenced for a study of radiation and T cells in renal cell carcinoma. Deletions cut 1 base from V and 4 bases from J, with 2 bases between. This CDR3 contains 11 residues. CDR1 and CDR2 from the germline V gene are SGHTS and YDEGEE. The time point: blood 4 weeks post-SBRT, at nephrectomy. Indicated treatment: 15 Gy SBRT to primary tumor, nephrectomy 4 weeks later. Nephrectomy followed 15 Gy stereotactic body radiation by 4 weeks. Serial blood draws occurred at baseline and 2 and 4 weeks post-SBRT. Clear cell pathology was present in this patient's renal cell carcinoma. Sequencing was performed with immunoSEQ multiplex PCR; in TCRdb, only in-frame clones are kept and a portion is missing. Of about 78,000 clones in the sample, about nine tenths are singletons; the top ten hold more than 4.5%.

The V gene is TRBV5-8, the J gene TRBJ2-5; D gene ambiguous. The specimen comprised blood, sampled from a patient whose treatment included radiotherapy and nephrectomy. This receptor was obtained from an older woman with renal cell carcinoma. CDR3 sequence: CASSLLETQYF. The DNA of the CDR3 is TGTGCCAGCAGCTTGCTAGAGACCCAGTACTTC.